These 26 T cell receptor beta chains were sequenced from one sample in a study of blood T cell repertoires in COVID-19. The repertoire was sequenced with immunoSEQ multiplex PCR; TCRdb's copy has only in-frame clones and lacks some. The table includes a few hundred thousand clones, roughly 89% detected once. Material for sequencing was peripheral blood. All receptors derive from a woman aged 40 to 50 who had recovered from COVID-19.

The rearrangement uses TRBV6-5 and TRBJ2-7; D is uncertain. The CDR3 runs to 14 residues. Germline V gene data show CDR1 as MNHEY and CDR2 as SVGAGI. The V gene lost 0 bases and the J gene lost 3 bases, with 9 bases spanning the gap. In nucleotides, the CDR3 is TGTGCCAGCAGTTACTCTTCCCCACTCTACGAGCAGTACTTC. Protein: CASSYSSPLYEQYF.

This chain uses TRBV6-5 with TRBJ1-1; D not certain. The V end was cut by 2 bases, the J end by 7 bases, with 14 bases between. CDR1 is MNHEY, CDR2 SVGAGI, per germline. CDR3 length equals 14 residues. As DNA, the CDR3 is TGTGCCAGCAGTTACGGTATGGGCAGCTATGAAGCTTTCTTT. This codes for CASSYGMGSYEAFF.

The J gene is TRBJ2-1, the V gene TRBV27; 8 bases are shared with TRBD1. The trim removed 3 bases at V and 6 bases at J, leaving 4 bases unmatched. Germline V gives CDR1 MNHEY, CDR2 SMNVEV (reference sequence). The CDR3 is 14 residues long. The CDR3 loop is CASSFGQGTNEQFF. As DNA, the CDR3 is TGTGCCAGCAGTTTCGGACAGGGCACCAATGAGCAGTTCTTC.

The CDR3 loop is CASCSGSYEQYF. As DNA, the CDR3 is TGTGCCAGCTGTTCAGGTAGTTACGAGCAGTACTTC. This chain uses TRBV28 with TRBJ2-7; unclear D gene. CDR3 length: 12 residues. Germline V gives CDR1 MDHEN, CDR2 SYDVKM. The V end was cut by 8 bases, the J end by 4 bases, with 12 bases between. The full variable domain, with the rest looked up from reference TRBV28 and TRBJ2-7, is DVKVTQSSRYLVKRTGEKVFLECVQDMDHENMFWYRQDPGLGLRLIYFSYDVKMKEKGDIPEGYSVSREKKERFSLILESASTNQTSMYLCASCSGSYEQYFGPGTRLTVT.

The chain joins TRBV6-5 to TRBJ2-5, with a possible D match to TRBD1 (6 bases). V was shortened by 6 bases and J by 4 bases, with 15 bases between the two germline ends. The CDR3 is 14 residues long. Germline V lookup: CDR1 MNHEY, CDR2 SVGAGI. Here the CDR3 reads CASSAGVDRETQYF. The CDR3 coding sequence is TGTGCCAGCAGCGCAGGGGTAGACCGAGAGACCCAGTACTTC.

This clone was seen a single time. The chain couples TRBV9 to TRBJ1-2, with TRBD1 matching over 7 bases. The CDR3 covers 13 residues. The germline V gene has CDR1 SGDLS and CDR2 YYNGEE. J lost 2 bases, V lost 3 bases, and 1 base had no gene match. CDR3 coding DNA: TGTGCCAGCAGCGACAGGGGAAACTATGGCTACACCTTC. It translates to CASSDRGNYGYTF.

At least ten counts were recorded for this clone. This chain links TRBV3-1 (or the pseudogene TRBV3-2) with TRBJ2-2; 8 bases map to TRBD1. This CDR3 has 16 amino acids. J lost 2 bases, V lost 8 bases, and 10 bases had no gene match. The germline CDR1 and CDR2 sequences are LGHDT and YNNKEL (reference sequence). The CDR3: CASQHIGQGNTGELFF. The CDR3, as DNA: TGTGCCAGCCAACACATCGGACAGGGAAACACCGGGGAGCTGTTTTTT.

This chain links TRBV29-1 with TRBJ2-3; 11 nucleotides agree with TRBD2. This CDR3 spans 16 amino acids. Germline V gives CDR1 SQVTM, CDR2 ANQGSEA. Germline trimming cut 6 bases from V and 2 bases from J; bases unmatched to any gene: 10. CDR3 nucleotides: TGCAGCGTGAAGTCCGGGACTAGCGGCTCCACAGATACGCAGTATTTT. Protein: CSVKSGTSGSTDTQYF.

The V call is TRBV7-9, the J call TRBJ1-5, with D tentatively TRBD1 (5 bases). The CDR3 covers 14 residues. In germline, CDR1 is SEHNR, CDR2 FQNEAQ (reference sequence). V was clipped by 1 base and J by 7 bases, with 11 bases between them. The chain's CDR3 is CASSLGRAGQPQHF. The CDR3 nucleotides are TGTGCCAGCAGCTTAGGCAGGGCTGGGCAGCCCCAGCATTTT.

J is TRBJ1-5 and V is TRBV2; 7 nucleotides line up with TRBD1. The V gene's germline CDR1 is SNHLY and CDR2 FYNNEI. Trimming at V came to 7 bases and at J to 8 bases, leaving 5 bases not matched to a gene. The CDR3 extends over 12 amino acids. The CDR3 protein is CASTRGVEPQHF. The DNA for the CDR3 is TGTGCCAGCACCAGGGGGGTAGAGCCCCAGCATTTT.

This sequence joins TRBV5-1 and TRBJ1-3, with 7 bases fitting TRBD1. From germline, CDR1 is SGHRS and CDR2 YFSETQ. V gave up 0 bases and J gave up 0 bases; unmatched junction bases: 3. The CDR3 runs 16 residues. CDR3 residues: CASSLGTGLSGNTIYF. CDR3 nucleotides: TGCGCCAGCAGCTTGGGGACAGGCCTCTCTGGAAACACCATATATTTT.

This clone was recorded once. The chain recombines TRBV5-1 with TRBJ1-4, with D possibly being TRBD1 (6 bases). Germline CDR1 SGHRS, CDR2 YFSETQ. Between the trimmed V and J ends, which lost 1 base and 8 bases, there was a span of 12 bases. The CDR3 runs 14 residues. The CDR3 DNA is TGCGCCAGCAGCTTGTTCAGGGGAGAGGAAAAACTGTTTTTT. Protein: CASSLFRGEEKLFF.

The V gene is TRBV18, the J gene TRBJ1-1; D not certain. Trimming pared 2 bases from V and 1 base from J, leaving 14 bases between. The CDR3 totals 16 residues. CDR1 is KGHSH, CDR2 LQKENI, per germline. DNA for the CDR3: TGTGCCAGCTCACCAGAACAGTATTCCCCGAACACTGAAGCTTTCTTT. This gives the protein CASSPEQYSPNTEAFF.

The gene calls are TRBV11-2 and TRBJ2-5; maybe TRBD1 (6 bases). V shed 2 bases and J shed 4 bases, with 14 bases lying between them. The CDR3 has 15 residues. Germline CDR1 SGHAT, CDR2 FQNNGV. The CDR3 DNA sequence: TGTGCCAGCAGCTTAATCAGGGGTGCTAGAGAGACCCAGTACTTC. It encodes CASSLIRGARETQYF.

The chain links TRBV27 to TRBJ1-5; D might be TRBD1 (5 bases). From germline, CDR1 is MNHEY and CDR2 SMNVEV (reference sequence). The CDR3 has 13 amino acids. V shed 2 bases and J shed 6 bases, with 8 bases lying between them. The CDR3: CASSLGGGQPQHF. The CDR3 coding sequence is TGTGCCAGCAGTTTAGGGGGAGGTCAGCCCCAGCATTTT.

CDR3 nucleotides: TGTGCCAGCCGAACTAGCGGGAGGGCCAATGAGCAGTTCTTC. Protein product: CASRTSGRANEQFF. The chain recombines TRBV25-1 with TRBJ2-1; 13 nucleotides line up with TRBD2. V dropped 8 bases and J dropped 6; count of bases not matched to a gene: 4. Germline-derived CDR1 and CDR2 are MGHDK and SYGVNS. This CDR3 is built from 14 residues.

The chain couples TRBV7-3 to TRBJ2-5; 7 nucleotides agree with TRBD2. The CDR3 extends over 15 amino acids. After removal of 3 bases from V and 4 bases from J, the junction contained 8 bases not matched to a gene. Germline V CDR1 and CDR2: SGHTA, FQGTGA. CDR3 residues: CASSFGRARLETQYF. The CDR3 DNA reads TGTGCCAGCAGCTTTGGGAGGGCGAGGCTAGAGACCCAGTACTTC.

This sequence joins TRBV24-1 and TRBJ1-3; tentative D call: TRBD1 (6 bases). V dropped 4 bases and J dropped 3 bases, with 9 bases sitting between them. Looked up from germline, CDR1 is KGHDR and CDR2 is SFDVKD. This CDR3 is 14 amino acids long. The CDR3 sequence: CATSDHRDGNTIYF. The CDR3 bases are TGTGCCACCAGTGACCACAGGGATGGAAACACCATATATTTT.

The rearrangement links TRBV27 to TRBJ1-6; perhaps TRBD1 as D (5 bases). CDR3 size: 13 residues. Per the germline V gene, CDR1 is MNHEY and CDR2 is SMNVEV (reference sequence). V shed 6 bases and J shed 10 bases, with 13 bases lying between them. In DNA, the CDR3 is TGTGCCAGCAGAAAGGGGAAGGGATCACCCCTCCACTTT. It is translated as CASRKGKGSPLHF.

The rearrangement joins TRBV6-1 to TRBJ1-5; 8 bases map to TRBD1. The CDR3 contains 16 residues. Germline CDR1 is MNHNS and CDR2 is SASEGT. Trimming at V came to 2 bases and at J to 5 bases, leaving 8 bases not matched to a gene. CDR3 bases: TGTGCCAGCAGTGAAAGGGGGCAGGGGGCTTATCAGCCCCAGCATTTT. Its protein product is CASSERGQGAYQPQHF.

The table lists this clone with a few counts. The gene calls are TRBV4-1 and TRBJ2-3; TRBD2 matches 7 bases. J was trimmed by 6 bases and V by 9 bases; bases with no gene match: 18. The CDR3 runs 16 residues. CDR1 MGHRA and CDR2 YSYEKL come from the germline V gene. The CDR3 region is CARRPTGRGNGDTQYF. The CDR3 bases are TGCGCCAGACGCCCGACCGGGCGGGGGAATGGGGATACGCAGTATTTT.

The chain joins TRBV2 to TRBJ2-7; 7 bases are a match to TRBD1. Trimming cost V 6 bases and J 1 base; bases outside gene matches: 9. Germline values: CDR1 SNHLY, CDR2 FYNNEI. The CDR3 runs to 15 residues. In DNA, the CDR3 is TGTGCCAGCAGGAAGGGCCGGGACAGATCCTACGAGCAGTACGTC. It specifies CASRKGRDRSYEQYV.

The chain recombines TRBV12-3 or TRBV12-4 with TRBJ1-6, with D uncertain. The CDR3 has 13 residues. V was trimmed by 3 bases and J by 6 bases, leaving 6 bases between them. This CDR3 is CASSFYSNSPLHF. DNA of the CDR3: TGTGCCAGCAGTTTTTATAGTAATTCACCCCTCCACTTT.

The V gene is TRBV5-1, the J gene TRBJ2-5; D possibly corresponds to TRBD2 (5 bases). CDR3 length: 14 residues. V lost 5 bases, J lost 2 bases, and 13 bases lay in between. The germline gives CDR1 SGHRS, CDR2 YFSETQ. CDR3 nucleotides: TGCGCCAGCAGGACTAACATCTTTCAAGAGACCCAGTACTTC. Encoded protein: CASRTNIFQETQYF.

The chain is built from TRBV6-2 or TRBV6-3 and TRBJ2-3; 8 nucleotides line up with TRBD2. The ends lost 5 bases at V and 4 bases at J; junction bases unmatched: 8. Germline lookup yields CDR1 MNHEY and CDR2 SVGEGT. The CDR3 spans 15 residues. DNA for the CDR3: TGTGCCAGCAGTACCTTAGCGGGAATTGCAGATACGCAGTATTTT. It codes for CASSTLAGIADTQYF.

J is TRBJ2-3 and V is TRBV27; 10 bases map to TRBD2. After removal of 5 bases from V and 6 bases from J, the junction contained 2 bases not matched to a gene. This CDR3 comprises 13 residues. The germline V gene encodes CDR1 MNHEY and CDR2 SMNVEV (reference sequence). The CDR3 region is CASSGTSVDTQYF. As DNA, the CDR3 is TGTGCCAGCAGTGGGACTAGCGTCGATACGCAGTATTTT.